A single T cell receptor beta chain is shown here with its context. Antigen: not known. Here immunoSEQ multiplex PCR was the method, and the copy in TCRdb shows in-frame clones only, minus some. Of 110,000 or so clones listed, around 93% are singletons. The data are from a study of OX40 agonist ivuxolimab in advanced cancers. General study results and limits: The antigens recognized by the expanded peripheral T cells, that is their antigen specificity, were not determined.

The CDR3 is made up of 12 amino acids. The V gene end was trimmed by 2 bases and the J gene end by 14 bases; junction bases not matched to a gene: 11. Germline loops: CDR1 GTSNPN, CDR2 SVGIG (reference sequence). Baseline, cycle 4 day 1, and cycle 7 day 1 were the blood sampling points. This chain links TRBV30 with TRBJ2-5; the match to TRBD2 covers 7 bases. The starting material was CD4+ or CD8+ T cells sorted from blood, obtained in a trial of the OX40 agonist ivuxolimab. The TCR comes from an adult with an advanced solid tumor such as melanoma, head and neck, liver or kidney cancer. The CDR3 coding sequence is TGTGCCTGGAGTAGAGGAGGGAGGGAATTCTACTTC. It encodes CAWSRGGREFYF.